The 27 T cell receptor beta chains below were found in one sample sequenced in a study of cytomegalovirus exposure and HLA in healthy donors. The table came from immunoSEQ multiplex PCR; TCRdb's copy has only in-frame clones and leaves some out. The sample records about 160,000 clones, around 85% being singletons. The specimen sequenced was PBMCs. These receptors came from a man aged 25 to 40 in good health and CMV-seropositive.

J is TRBJ1-4 and V is TRBV21-1; TRBD1, the D gene given by the table, was not confirmed from the DNA. TRBV21-1 is listed as a pseudogene. The CDR3 is 15 amino acids. The CDR3 sequence is CASSTLQGSNEKLFF. CDR3 coding DNA: TGTGCCAGCAGCACCCTACAGGGGTCTAATGAAAAACTGTTTTTT.

V gene TRBV7-9 combines with J gene TRBJ1-2; the match to TRBD1 covers 10 bases. The CDR3 is 14 amino acids. CDR1 and CDR2 from the germline V gene are SEHNR and FQNEAQ (reference sequence). V gave up 3 bases and J gave up 5 bases; unmatched junction bases: 3. The CDR3 sequence: CASSFGGQGYGYTF. In DNA, the CDR3 is TGTGCCAGCAGCTTCGGGGGACAGGGGTATGGCTACACCTTC.

The sample holds a few counts of this clone. J is TRBJ1-6 and V is TRBV27; 12 bases are a match to TRBD1. V was pared by 6 bases and J by 9 bases, with 6 bases of the junction left unmatched. This CDR3 region has 15 residues. Germline CDR1 reads MNHEY; CDR2 reads SMNVEV (reference sequence). CDR3 bases: TGTGCCAGCAGGGGACAGGGGGCTTCTAGTTCACCCCTCCACTTT. Translation: CASRGQGASSSPLHF.

This chain links TRBV19 with TRBJ1-4; D not certain. Trimming cost V 4 bases and J 4 bases, with 10 bases left between them. The CDR3 spans 14 residues. The germline V gene encodes CDR1 LNHDA and CDR2 SQIVND (reference sequence). CDR3 residues: CASSTIGINEKLFF. The DNA of the CDR3 is TGTGCCAGTAGTACCATCGGGATTAATGAAAAACTGTTTTTT.

This clone was counted between two and nine times. The V call is TRBV2, the J call TRBJ2-3; TRBD1 agrees at 12 bases. There are 16 residues in the CDR3. The junction had 6 bases not matched to a gene; V was cut back by 8 bases and J by 0 bases. The germline CDR1 and CDR2 sequences are SNHLY and FYNNEI. The CDR3 loop is CASPGDRGLSTDTQYF. In nucleotides, the CDR3 is TGTGCCAGCCCCGGGGACAGGGGGCTAAGCACAGATACGCAGTATTTT.

The chain combines TRBV13 with TRBJ1-6; D perhaps matches TRBD1 (5 bases). The V end lost 4 bases, the J end lost 6 bases, and 16 bases lay between the germline ends. Per germline, CDR1 PRHDT and CDR2 FYEKMQ (reference sequence). The CDR3 contains 16 residues. The CDR3 coding sequence is TGTGCCAGCAGCTCAAACCAGCAGGGATTTAATTCACCCCTCCACTTT. This sequence encodes CASSSNQQGFNSPLHF.

V gene TRBV6-6 combines with J gene TRBJ2-7; 7 bases agree with TRBD1. From germline, CDR1 is MNHNY and CDR2 SVGAGI (reference sequence). The CDR3 is 13 amino acids. V was clipped by 5 bases and J by 7 bases; unmatched bases: 8. CDR3 amino acids: CASSPRQGREQYF. The CDR3 nucleotides are TGTGCCAGCAGTCCAAGACAGGGCAGGGAGCAGTACTTC.

The rearrangement joins TRBV4-1 to TRBJ2-1; TRBD2 might be the D (7 bases). This CDR3 is 15 amino acids long. Germline V gene data show CDR1 as MGHRA and CDR2 as YSYEKL. V was cut by 4 bases and J by 5 bases, with 15 bases left in between. The CDR3 sequence: CASSLPLGGHNEQFF. The CDR3 bases are TGCGCCAGCAGCCTTCCCCTGGGGGGGCACAATGAGCAGTTCTTC.

The CDR3 DNA sequence: TGTGCCAGCAGCACAAAACTAGCGGGGGCCACAGATACGCAGTATTTT. Residues: CASSTKLAGATDTQYF. The chain is built from TRBV5-4 and TRBJ2-3; TRBD2 agrees at 11 bases. This CDR3 is 16 amino acids long. CDR1 and CDR2 from the germline V gene are SGHNT and YYREEE (reference sequence). Trimming took 4 bases from V and 2 from J; bases not matched to a gene: 6. The full variable domain, completed using reference TRBV5-4 and TRBJ2-3, is ETGVTQSPTHLIKTRGQQVTLRCSSQSGHNTVSWYQQALGQGPQFIFQYYREEENGRGNFPPRFSGLQFPNYSSELNVNALELDDSALYLCASSTKLAGATDTQYFGPGTRLTVL.

The J gene is TRBJ2-3, the V gene TRBV6-5; D possibly corresponds to TRBD2 (6 bases). The CDR3 runs 15 residues. The V and J ends lost 4 bases and 0 bases respectively, with 11 bases between them. Germline V gene data show CDR1 as MNHEY and CDR2 as SVGAGI. The CDR3 nucleotides read TGTGCCAGCAGTTCCACCGGGACTAGCACAGATACGCAGTATTTT. It is translated as CASSSTGTSTDTQYF.

This clone was seen more than once but under ten times. This chain connects TRBV5-4 to TRBJ1-4, with TRBD1 identical over 9 bases. V was pared by 4 bases and J by 8 bases, with 6 bases of the junction left unmatched. The CDR3 contains 14 residues. The germline V gene has CDR1 SGHNT and CDR2 YYREEE (reference sequence). CDR3 in amino acids: CASSLTGGTEKLFF. The CDR3 DNA reads as TGTGCCAGCAGCCTGACAGGGGGAACAGAAAAACTGTTTTTT.

This clone was found once. V and J are TRBV6-5 and TRBJ1-5, with D perhaps matching TRBD1 (6 bases). V dropped 7 bases and J dropped 2 bases, with 12 bases sitting between them. The CDR3 extends over 14 amino acids. Germline-derived CDR1 and CDR2 are MNHEY and SVGAGI. CDR3 residues: CASNVQGGNQPQHF. The CDR3 nucleotides are TGTGCCAGCAACGTACAGGGTGGCAATCAGCCCCAGCATTTT.

V and J are TRBV6-5 and TRBJ2-1; weak D call: TRBD2 (5 bases). Germline CDR1 reads MNHEY; CDR2 reads SVGAGI. The germline V and J ends were trimmed by 5 bases and 7 bases, with 15 bases remaining between them. This CDR3 region has 14 residues. The CDR3 region has the DNA TGTGCCAGCAGTAGGGCACGGCGAGGGAATGAGCAGTTCTTC. It encodes CASSRARRGNEQFF.

This chain links TRBV10-3 with TRBJ2-7, with 10 bases lining up with TRBD1. Germline CDR1 ENHRY, CDR2 SYGVKD. Trimming removed 4 bases from V and 0 bases from J; junction bases left unmatched: 15. The CDR3 extends over 19 amino acids. The CDR3: CAISGQGARLAVSSYEQYF. The CDR3 nucleotides read TGTGCCATCAGTGGACAGGGGGCGCGTTTGGCGGTGAGCTCCTACGAGCAGTACTTC.

The J gene is TRBJ2-1, the V gene TRBV11-3; D is ambiguous. Trimming removed 6 bases from V and 0 bases from J, with 21 bases in between. This CDR3 contains 18 residues. The germline V gene has CDR1 SGHNT and CDR2 YENEEA. The CDR3 coding sequence is TGTGCCAGCAGTCCAGGTCAGGCGATCCAGAGCTCCTACAATGAGCAGTTCTTC. This encodes CASSPGQAIQSSYNEQFF.

The rearrangement joins TRBV4-3 to TRBJ2-7; TRBD2 might be the D (7 bases). Per germline, CDR1 LGHNA and CDR2 YSLEER. Trimming cost V 0 bases and J 5 bases, with 14 bases left between them. The CDR3 is made up of 15 amino acids. The CDR3, as DNA: TGCGCCAGCAGCCAAGAAGCCAGGGGAGGGCACGAGCAGTACTTC. This sequence encodes CASSQEARGGHEQYF.

The rearrangement links TRBV9 to TRBJ1-1, with 10 bases that match TRBD1. Germline V lookup: CDR1 SGDLS, CDR2 YYNGEE. This CDR3 region has 15 residues. Trimming at V came to 1 base and at J to 7 bases, leaving 7 bases not matched to a gene. In nucleotides, the CDR3 is TGTGCCAGCAGCGTATTCTCGGGACAGGGGCTTGAAGCTTTCTTT. Translation: CASSVFSGQGLEAFF.

The V and J genes are TRBV4-3 and TRBJ2-3; 9 positions agree with TRBD2. Trimming cost V 3 bases and J 4 bases; bases outside gene matches: 5. Per the germline V gene, CDR1 is LGHNA and CDR2 is YSLEER. The CDR3 runs to 15 residues. The CDR3 here is CASSQSGGSADTQYF. In nucleotides, the CDR3 is TGCGCCAGCAGCCAGAGCGGGGGGAGCGCAGATACGCAGTATTTT.

The genes are TRBV6-5 and TRBJ2-7, with TRBD2 matching over 7 bases. V was clipped by 2 bases and J by 5 bases; unmatched bases: 0. The CDR3 loop spans 12 amino acids. CDR1 MNHEY and CDR2 SVGAGI come from the germline V gene. CDR3 in amino acids: CASSYRGDEQYF. In DNA, the CDR3 is TGTGCCAGCAGTTACCGGGGGGACGAGCAGTACTTC.

The V call is TRBV18, the J call TRBJ1-1; 8 bases match TRBD1. This CDR3 region has 12 residues. The V gene end was trimmed by 10 bases and the J gene end by 2 bases; junction bases not matched to a gene: 3. Germline loops: CDR1 KGHSH, CDR2 LQKENI. The CDR3 DNA follows: TGTGCCACAGACAGGGGAAACACTGAAGCTTTCTTT. Protein product: CATDRGNTEAFF.

V is TRBV7-9 and J is TRBJ1-5, with 7 bases fitting TRBD1. Germline CDR1 SEHNR, CDR2 FQNEAQ (reference sequence). This CDR3 is 17 amino acids long. V gave up 4 bases and J gave up 0 bases; unmatched junction bases: 9. CDR3 nucleotide sequence: TGTGCCAGCAGCTGGGGACAGTCCCTTTATAGCAATCAGCCCCAGCATTTT. Translation: CASSWGQSLYSNQPQHF.

Worth noting for this clone: At the DNA level, this CDR3 is encoded by other sequences in the same sample as well. The chain recombines TRBV5-1 with TRBJ2-7; D might be TRBD2 (5 bases). The V gene's germline CDR1 is SGHRS and CDR2 YFSETQ. Trimming took off 0 bases at V and 3 bases at J, with 10 bases between the two ends. The CDR3 extends over 14 amino acids. The chain's CDR3 is CASSLGGGSYEQYF. CDR3 in DNA: TGCGCCAGCAGCTTGGGAGGTGGGAGCTACGAGCAGTACTTC.

The CDR3 DNA sequence: TGTGCCAGCAGCCCCCCGAGGTCCTACAATGAGCAGTTCTTC. This sequence encodes CASSPPRSYNEQFF. The rearrangement uses TRBV6-8 and TRBJ2-1; D remains ambiguous. The length of the CDR3 is 14 residues. Per the germline V gene, CDR1 is MNHGY and CDR2 is SAAAGT. V was clipped by 6 bases and J by 1 base, with 10 bases between them.

CDR3 region: CASSESKGGGEKLFF. In DNA form, the CDR3 reads TGCGCCAGCAGTGAGTCGAAAGGGGGTGGTGAAAAACTGTTTTTT. The chain links TRBV10-1 to TRBJ1-4, with D perhaps TRBD1 (6 bases). Trimming stripped 0 bases from V and 7 bases from J, with 12 bases between. The length of the CDR3 is 15 residues. Germline CDR1 is WNHNN and CDR2 is SYGVQD (reference sequence).

This rearrangement joins TRBV21-1 to TRBJ2-1; the table's D call of TRBD2 was not tested on the DNA. TRBV21-1 is a pseudogene segment. The CDR3 totals 16 residues. CDR3 DNA: TGTGCCAGCAGCGAGGATAGCGGGGGGCTTACAATTGAGCAGTTCTTC. The encoded protein is CASSEDSGGLTIEQFF.

The chain links TRBV19 to TRBJ1-4; 7 nucleotides match TRBD1. The CDR3 is 17 residues long. The J segment lost 1 base and the V segment lost 5 bases, leaving 10 bases of the junction unmatched. Germline CDR1 LNHDA, CDR2 SQIVND (reference sequence). This CDR3 is CASSFPTGPLTNEKLFF. The CDR3 DNA reads as TGTGCCAGTAGTTTCCCGACAGGGCCATTAACTAATGAAAAACTGTTTTTT.

The gene calls are TRBV6-6 and TRBJ2-1; maybe TRBD2 (5 bases). V lost 2 bases to trimming and J lost 0 bases, with 8 bases between them. Per the germline V gene, CDR1 is MNHNY and CDR2 is SVGAGI (reference sequence). The CDR3 runs to 15 residues. The CDR3 nucleotides read TGTGCCAGCAGTTACGCGGGTCCCTCCTACAATGAGCAGTTCTTC. Translation gives CASSYAGPSYNEQFF.